This T cell receptor beta chain was retrieved from a study of T cells after yellow fever vaccination. Study details: Some fractions had low cell numbers, and these were prepared with SMART-Seq v4 Ultra Low Input. Study-wide points: Contaminating bulk clonotypes could be abundant in FACS-sorted repertoires. The CD4 and CD8 compartments had a small share of their clonotypes in common. Primary-vaccination clones mostly resurfaced post-booster (around 95% CD4, around 88% CD8).

Many counts were recorded for this clonotype. Its antigen is not known. CDR1 is LGHNA, CDR2 YSLEER, per germline. Trimming left V 0 bases short and J 7 bases short, with 9 bases between. CDR3 length: 13 residues. One entry per CDR3 protein results from TCRdb running MiXCR on the 5' RACE reads. The table includes about 99,000 distinct CDR3 sequences, under 7% detected once. This rearrangement joins TRBV4-3 to TRBJ2-5, with D uncertain. This sequence was found in a man aged 18 to 29 who received the YFV17D yellow fever vaccine. This material consisted of CD8+ T cells sorted from PBMCs, taken 10 days after the yellow fever booster vaccination. CDR3: CASSQDDLRTQYF. CDR3 sequence (DNA): TGCGCCAGCAGCCAAGATGACCTACGGACCCAGTACTTC.